The rows below give T cell receptor beta chains drawn from one sample of a study of fetal regulatory T cell absence and autoimmunity. The assay was immunoSEQ multiplex PCR, and TCRdb's table has in-frame clones only and misses some. The sample includes around 100,000 clones, around 72% of them seen just once. The specimen sequenced was pancreas tissue. These TCRs come from a male donor with IPEX syndrome. The CDR3 runs from the conserved cysteine through the conserved F or W.

TRBV18	CASSPRGEQFF
TRBV5-4	CASTLGTSGRWVNEQFF
TRBV4-1	CASSQQGNQPQHF
TRBV4-3	CASSQERDIPYEQYF
TRBV6-1	CASSARVAYEQYF
TRBV7-2	CASSLERGWEQYF
TRBV7-9	CASSLVLAGNSNEQFF
TRBV11-2	CASSFGLAAYEQYF
TRBV5-6	CASSLGALIVEETQYF
TRBV6-1	CAIGSPNQPQHF
TRBV9	CASSVADNEQFF
TRBV5-6	CASSVGGSRAQHF
TRBV4-1	CASSQAFGTGNTEAFF
TRBV7-6	CASSLAGAGHSFEQYF
TRBV9	CASSADRGPEAFF
TRBV29-1	CSGRGPTNEKLFF
TRBV7-9	CASSPDRGQWTGANVLTF
TRBV23-1	CASSQSRRYEQYF
TRBV6-5	CASSPGPVRETQYF
TRBV7-9	CASSRQAGGGGELFF
TRBV19	CASYGTVNTEAFF
TRBV6-5	CASSLSGTTGDTQYF
TRBV6-1	CASSPTGDNSPLHF
TRBV2	CASSGTGGNQPQHF
TRBV4-1	CASSHLTGGYGYTF
TRBV6-1	CASSDIAGPSYEQYF
TRBV7-2	CASSLRGGRMNTGELFF
TRBV6-1	CASSEFAPAPYEQYF
TRBV9	CASSVAGGAIDTQYF
TRBV21-1	CASSKRDNYGYTF
TRBV6-5	CASSYRTGYPYEQYF
TRBV19	CATHPRGQNTGELFF
TRBV4-1	CASSQDSRLAHYNEQFF
TRBV9	CASSVDYYGYTF
TRBV5-1	CASTLVTGGETEAFF
TRBV30	CACPGRASRDGYTF
TRBV6-5	CASSSLGDGNYGYTF
TRBV1	CTSSQDDGAGGPGETQYF
TRBV7-8	CASSFEGASTDTQYF
TRBV10-1	CASSVGNSPLHF
TRBV25-1	CASSEPTGEMEKLFF
TRBV7-8	CASSLASGGDTDTQYF
TRBV11-2	CASSLDGYGDQPRETQYF
TRBV7-9	CASSLGGGSGNTIYF
TRBV5-4	CASSLDPSSYEQYF
TRBV7-9	CASSLLAGGSYNEQFF
TRBV6-5	CASSYSIAQAGYGYTF
TRBV7-2	CASSRSGGGTVGDTQYF
TRBV4-1	CASSQDRVREKLFF
TRBV2	CAGGGAGYTF
TRBV29-1	CSVDGLAAVPQETQYF
TRBV20-1	CSAKGRQGYTF
TRBV5-1	CASRTSGTYEQYF
TRBV19	CASSIEGGKNTGELFF
TRBV4-2	CASRHTSGSADTQYF
TRBV10-1	CASSEGLGYGYTF
TRBV7-8	CASSLAPGTGELFF
TRBV11-2	CASSDRGDSPNTEAFF
TRBV19	CASTRTARNQPQHF